This TCR beta chain was sequenced for a study of PD-L1 blockade in urothelial cancer (dated by TCRdb to 2017 to 2019). For the study in its entirety: Therapy was started at some point between 2012 and 2014 for all patients, and atezolizumab 1,200 mg was administered intravenously every 3 weeks. About nine tenths of the roughly 30 patients were males with bladder-origin urothelial cancer, and about 60% of the 29 reported a prior smoking history. An ECOG performance status of 0 or 1 was recorded for the patients, and 0 to 3 prior chemotherapy regimens had been received by the patients. Blood samples were analyzed at two time points: 3 weeks after treatment start (second dose) and 6 weeks after treatment start. Blood samples yielded a median of around 130,000 T cells and around 80,000 unique TCRs, with median clonality approximately 0.08. Somatic, immune and clinical correlates of response to PD-L1 blockade with atezolizumab in urothelial cancer were the focus of an exploratory multi-omic analysis. TCR sequencing covered pretreatment tumor samples and matched, serially collected peripheral blood taken before and after atezolizumab treatment. Progression-free survival longer than 6 months counted as durable clinical benefit, and TCR features were additionally tested against both progression-free and overall survival. In the same patients, pretreatment tumors underwent whole exome sequencing and RNA sequencing in addition to TCR sequencing. Durable clinical benefit was achieved by nine patients but not by the remaining 20. Some 29 patients had pretreatment blood TCR-seq, some 25 had at least one posttreatment blood collection, and some 25 had tumor TCR-seq.

On the study overall, not on this receptor specifically: Improved progression-free and overall survival was found to be associated with pretreatment peripheral blood TCR clonality below the median. At 3 weeks after the start of treatment, tumor-associated TCR clones in peripheral blood had expanded more in patients with durable benefit (n of about 20, p = 0.022). Because the sample size was small (n ≈ 30) and many exploratory analyses were performed, the results are intended to be hypothesis-generating.

V loses 7 bases, J loses 6 bases, and the germline ends lie 16 bases apart. From the cysteine through the phenylalanine, the CDR3 covers 15 amino acids. Only the CDR3 part of the read is kept: 45 bases, read in frame from the first base. The germline V gene supplies CDR1 SNHLY and CDR2 FYNNEI. The cohort included 29 patients with locally advanced or metastatic urothelial carcinoma who were treated at Memorial Sloan Kettering on a trial protocol. Peripheral blood mononuclear cells were collected pretreatment and during treatment, with between 1 and 8 total time points obtained per patient. The Qiagen DNeasy Blood extraction kit was used to purify genomic DNA from total PBMCs and from tumor samples. PBMCs were collected pretreatment and during treatment, and were isolated and stored as previously described. Note on this clone: The specificity of this receptor is unknown. No per-base quality is available; no much larger clone lies one base away.

Synthetic TCR analog templates were spiked into each PCR to estimate absolute template abundance from read counts. The immunoSEQ assay was used to amplify TCRbeta CDR3 regions from genomic DNA with bias-controlled V and J gene primers. Rearranged TCRbeta segments were sequenced at approximately 20X coverage. Per the authors' processing: Sequencing errors were corrected by clustering, and CDR3s were annotated against IMGT so that V, D and J genes could be assigned. Only productive TCRbeta rearrangements were used in downstream analyses, excluding out-of-frame or stop-codon sequences. Clonality was computed as one minus Shannon entropy normalized by the log of the number of unique productive sequences. Clones differing between time points or between blood and tumor were identified using Fisher's exact test with Benjamini-Hochberg correction, with an adjusted p below 0.01 applied as the threshold. Sourced from immuneACCESS, this table was stored by TCRdb with only in-frame sequences that have V and J called. A share of the clones is absent; for the studies checked, an unresolved V gene accounts for under half, and the remainder has no known explanation. The V and J calls and clone size come from that table; D and trimming were worked out from the DNA. For this sample there are approximately 38,000 clones; around four fifths appear just once. Of the sample, roughly a sixth falls within the top ten clones.

Source: PBMCs, taken around atezolizumab (anti-PD-L1) treatment. The chain links TRBV2 with TRBJ1-6, and possibly TRBD1, on 5 matching bases. This TCR came from a man aged 60-69 years with urothelial cancer. The CDR3 region reads CASNLQEIGNSPLHF. The bases read TGTGCCAGCAACCTACAGGAGATTGGTAATTCACCCCTCCACTTT. Full variable domain (CDR3 extended with the reference TRBV2 and TRBJ1-6 proteins): EPEVTQTPSHQVTQMGQEVILRCVPISNHLYFYWYRQILGQKVEFLVSFYNNEISEKSEIFDDQFSVERPDGSNFTLKIRSTKLEDSAMYFCASNLQEIGNSPLHFGNGTRLTVT.